The 18 T cell receptor beta chains below all came from one sample that was sequenced in a study of OX40 agonist ivuxolimab in advanced cancers. Method: immunoSEQ multiplex PCR; TCRdb's copy keeps in-frame clones and lacks some. The sample gives 70,000 to 85,000 clones, more than 80% of which show up once; more than 4% is in the top ten. Here the sequenced sample was CD4+ or CD8+ T cells sorted from blood, taken in a trial of the OX40 agonist ivuxolimab. The receptors were sampled from an adult with an advanced solid tumor such as melanoma, head and neck, liver or kidney cancer.

V gene TRBV7-2 combines with J gene TRBJ1-2, with D hard to call. CDR1 and CDR2 from the germline V gene are SGHTA and FQGNSA. The CDR3 covers 11 residues. The V end was cut by 5 bases, the J end by 12 bases, with 13 bases between. CDR3 in amino acids: CASSNGRSHTF. In DNA form, the CDR3 reads TGTGCCAGCAGCAACGGCCGTTCGCACACCTTC.

The gene calls are TRBV19 and TRBJ2-2; D gene unclear. Per the germline V gene, CDR1 is LNHDA and CDR2 is SQIVND (reference sequence). Between the trimmed V and J ends, which lost 0 bases and 5 bases, there was a span of 7 bases. CDR3 size: 14 residues. CDR3 sequence (DNA): TGTGCCAGTAGTATAGATCGGGCTACCGGGGAGCTGTTTTTT. Translated: CASSIDRATGELFF.

The chain recombines TRBV6-5 with TRBJ2-5, with D unresolved. Trimming shortened V by 4 bases and J by 5 bases, and 11 bases separated the two germline ends. Germline V gene sequence: CDR1 MNHEY, CDR2 SVGAGI. The CDR3 covers 13 residues. Written as DNA, the CDR3 is TGTGCCAGCAGTTCAGAATTCGGGGAGACCCAGTACTTC. This sequence encodes CASSSEFGETQYF.

The rearrangement links TRBV28 to TRBJ1-1; no firm D call. The CDR3 is made up of 15 amino acids. Germline loops: CDR1 MDHEN, CDR2 SYDVKM. Trimming took 0 bases from V and 1 from J, leaving 9 bases between them. CDR3 bases: TGTGCCAGCAGTTTATGGGGAATGGGGAACACTGAAGCTTTCTTT. The encoded protein is CASSLWGMGNTEAFF.

This clone came up once. This rearrangement joins TRBV7-9 to TRBJ2-3; TRBD1 matches at 9 bases. The V segment lost 1 base and the J segment 2 bases; nucleotides outside the gene matches: 1. The CDR3 sequence is 15 residues long. Germline assignment: CDR1 SEHNR and CDR2 FQNEAQ (reference sequence). CDR3 protein: CASSLGQGDTDTQYF. The CDR3 bases are TGTGCCAGCAGCTTAGGACAGGGGGACACAGATACGCAGTATTTT. The full variable domain, its missing parts supplied by reference TRBV7-9 and TRBJ2-3, is DTGVSQNPRHKITKRGQNVTFRCDPISEHNRLYWYRQTLGQGPEFLTYFQNEAQLEKSRLLSDRFSAERPKGSFSTLEIQRTEQGDSAMYLCASSLGQGDTDTQYFGPGTRLTVL.

CDR3 amino acids: CASKRTSSDTQYF. CDR3 nucleotides: TGCGCCAGCAAAAGGACTAGCTCAGATACGCAGTATTTT. The gene calls are TRBV5-1 and TRBJ2-3, with TRBD2 matching over 8 bases. V shed 6 bases and J 4 bases; nucleotides not matched to a gene: 4. CDR3 length equals 13 residues. Germline loops: CDR1 SGHRS, CDR2 YFSETQ.

The V gene is TRBV28, the J gene TRBJ2-2; 10 positions agree with TRBD2. There are 15 residues in the CDR3. J lost 1 base, V lost 6 bases, and 2 bases had no gene match. Per germline, CDR1 MDHEN and CDR2 SYDVKM. In DNA, the CDR3 is TGTGCCAGCAGGCGACTAGCGGGGAACACCGGGGAGCTGTTTTTT. Protein sequence: CASRRLAGNTGELFF.

The CDR3 protein is CASRLLVGSRNNEQFF. In DNA, the CDR3 is TGTGCCAGCAGATTGTTAGTAGGCAGTAGAAACAATGAGCAGTTCTTC. The chain uses TRBV2 and TRBJ2-1, with no clear D. V shed 6 bases and J shed 5 bases, with 20 bases lying between them. Germline loops: CDR1 SNHLY, CDR2 FYNNEI. The CDR3 covers 16 residues. The full variable domain, its missing parts supplied by reference TRBV2 and TRBJ2-1, is EPEVTQTPSHQVTQMGQEVILRCVPISNHLYFYWYRQILGQKVEFLVSFYNNEISEKSEIFDDQFSVERPDGSNFTLKIRSTKLEDSAMYFCASRLLVGSRNNEQFFGPGTRLTVL.

Details on this clone: Compared with germline, one end of the junction differs, possibly owing to a read error. The V gene is TRBV7-7, the J gene TRBJ2-2; 8 bases agree with TRBD1. This CDR3 contains 15 residues. Germline assignment: CDR1 SSHAT and CDR2 FNYEAQ (reference sequence). The CDR3, as DNA: TGTGCTAGCAGCCCCCGGACAGGGTCGGTGGGGGAGCTGTTTTTT. Translating gives CASSPRTGSVGELFF. The full variable domain, completed using reference TRBV7-7 and TRBJ2-2, is GAGVSQSPRYKVTKRGQDVTLRCDPISSHATLYWYQQALGQGPEFLTYFNYEAQPDKSGLPSDRFSAERPEGSISTLTIQRTEQRDSAMYRCASSPRTGSVGELFFGEGSRLTVL.

The rearrangement joins TRBV10-3 to TRBJ1-1; weak D call: TRBD1 (6 bases). Germline V gives CDR1 ENHRY, CDR2 SYGVKD. The germline V and J ends were trimmed by 6 bases and 1 base, with 9 bases remaining between them. CDR3 length: 13 amino acids. CDR3 amino acids: CAIRGQTNTEAFF. DNA for the CDR3: TGTGCCATCAGAGGACAGACGAACACTGAAGCTTTCTTT.

The chain employs TRBV4-1 and TRBJ2-7, with D possibly TRBD1 on 5 matching bases. The CDR3 has 13 amino acids. Per the germline V gene, CDR1 is MGHRA and CDR2 is YSYEKL. V was cut by 1 base and J by 4 bases, with 8 bases left in between. CDR3 sequence: CASSQGTPYEQYF. CDR3 sequence (DNA): TGCGCCAGCAGCCAAGGGACACCTTACGAGCAGTACTTC.

J is TRBJ2-3 and V is TRBV12-5; tentative D call: TRBD2 (5 bases). Germline V gene data show CDR1 as LGHNT and CDR2 as FRNRAP. CDR3 length equals 13 residues. V was clipped by 5 bases and J by 2 bases, with 8 bases between them. The chain's CDR3 is CASGPDFTDTQYF. The CDR3 nucleotides read TGTGCTAGTGGTCCGGACTTCACAGATACGCAGTATTTT. Together with reference TRBV12-5 and TRBJ2-3, the CDR3 gives the full variable domain: DARVTQTPRHKVTEMGQEVTMRCQPILGHNTVFWYRQTMMQGLELLAYFRNRAPLDDSGMPKDRFSAEMPDATLATLKIQPSEPRDSAVYFCASGPDFTDTQYFGPGTRLTVL.

This clone was seen a handful of times. The chain uses TRBV7-8 and TRBJ1-3; the D gene is possibly TRBD1 (5 bases). The V gene's germline CDR1 is SGHVS and CDR2 FQNEAQ. V was pared by 4 bases and J by 4 bases, with 14 bases between. This CDR3 is 15 amino acids long. CDR3 nucleotides: TGTGCCAGCAGCTCCAGATGGGGCGACGGAAACACCATATATTTT. Amino acids: CASSSRWGDGNTIYF.

V and J are TRBV19 and TRBJ2-7, with 7 bases aligning to TRBD2. The CDR3 sequence is 13 residues long. Germline V gives CDR1 LNHDA, CDR2 SQIVND (reference sequence). J lost 4 bases, V lost 7 bases, and 7 bases had no gene match. CDR3 nucleotide sequence: TGTGCCAGTACCGGGGGGACCGCTTACGAGCAGTACTTC. It is translated as CASTGGTAYEQYF.

The chain has TRBV9 and TRBJ2-1; 10 bases fit TRBD2. The V gene end was trimmed by 5 bases and the J gene end by 6 bases; junction bases not matched to a gene: 8. This CDR3 comprises 15 residues. Germline loops: CDR1 SGDLS, CDR2 YYNGEE. The chain's CDR3 is CASRPGLASFNEQFF. CDR3 DNA: TGTGCCAGCAGACCGGGACTAGCGAGCTTCAATGAGCAGTTCTTC.

The V and J genes are TRBV28 and TRBJ2-5; 9 bases are a match to TRBD1. The CDR3 has 12 residues. V lost 10 bases to trimming and J lost 3 bases; unmatched junction nucleotides: 3. Germline CDR1 and CDR2: MDHEN and SYDVKM. The DNA for the CDR3 is TGTGCCACCAGGACAGGGGAAGAGACCCAGTACTTC. It yields the protein CATRTGEETQYF.

This clone was seen only a few times. V gene TRBV12-5 combines with J gene TRBJ1-1; D is unclear. This CDR3 comprises 13 residues. V was cut by 4 bases and J by 4 bases, with 10 bases left in between. The germline CDR1 and CDR2 sequences are LGHNT and FRNRAP. CDR3 amino acids: CASGYPGSTEAFF. CDR3 DNA: TGTGCTAGTGGTTATCCCGGAAGCACTGAAGCTTTCTTT. The variable domain in full, with the rest retrieved from reference TRBV12-5 and TRBJ1-1, is DARVTQTPRHKVTEMGQEVTMRCQPILGHNTVFWYRQTMMQGLELLAYFRNRAPLDDSGMPKDRFSAEMPDATLATLKIQPSEPRDSAVYFCASGYPGSTEAFFGQGTRLTVV.

The chain joins TRBV29-1 to TRBJ2-2; D possibly uses TRBD1 or TRBD2 (5 bases each). Germline V CDR1 and CDR2: SQVTM, ANQGSEA. V gave up 6 bases and J gave up 1 base, with 12 bases separating them. This CDR3 is 14 amino acids long. The CDR3 nucleotides are TGCAGCGTCTTCGGGACGGAGAACACCGGGGAGCTGTTTTTT. Protein product: CSVFGTENTGELFF.